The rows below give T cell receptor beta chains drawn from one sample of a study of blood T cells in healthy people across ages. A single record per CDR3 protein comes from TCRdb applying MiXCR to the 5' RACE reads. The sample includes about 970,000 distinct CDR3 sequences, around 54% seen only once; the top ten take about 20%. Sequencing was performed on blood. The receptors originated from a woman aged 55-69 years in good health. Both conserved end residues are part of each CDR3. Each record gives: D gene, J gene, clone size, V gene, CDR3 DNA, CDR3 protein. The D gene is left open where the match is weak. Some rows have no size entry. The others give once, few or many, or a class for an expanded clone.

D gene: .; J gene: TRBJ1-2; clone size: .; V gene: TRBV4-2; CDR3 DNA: TGTGCCAGCAGCCAAGGAGGGGGGGGCTATGGCTACACCTTC; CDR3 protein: CASSQGGGGYGYTF
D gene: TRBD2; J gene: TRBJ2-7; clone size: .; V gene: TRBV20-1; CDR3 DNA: TGCAGTGCTAGATCCATAGCGGGAGAACATTACGAGCAGTACTTC; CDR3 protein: CSARSIAGEHYEQYF
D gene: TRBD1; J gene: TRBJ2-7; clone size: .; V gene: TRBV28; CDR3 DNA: TGTGCCAGCAGAAGACAGGGATACTACGAGCAGTACTTC; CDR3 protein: CASRRQGYYEQYF
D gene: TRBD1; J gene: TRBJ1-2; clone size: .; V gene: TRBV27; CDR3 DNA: TGTGCCAGCAGTTTTACGGGGTTGGGACAGGGTCTAAGCTACACCTTC; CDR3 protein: CASSFTGLGQGLSYTF
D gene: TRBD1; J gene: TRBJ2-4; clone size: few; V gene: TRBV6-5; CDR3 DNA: TGTGCCAGCAGTTACTCGTCCGGGACAGAGGGGGCCAAAAACATTCAGTACTTC; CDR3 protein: CASSYSSGTEGAKNIQYF
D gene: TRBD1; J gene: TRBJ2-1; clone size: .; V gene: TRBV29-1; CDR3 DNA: TGCAGCGGCCGACAGGGAAATTACTACAATGAGCAGTTCTTC; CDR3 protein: CSGRQGNYYNEQFF
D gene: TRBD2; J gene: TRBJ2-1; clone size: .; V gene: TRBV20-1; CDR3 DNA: TGCAGTGCTAGAAACCTAGCGGGAGGAAATAGTGAGCAGTTCTTC; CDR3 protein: CSARNLAGGNSEQFF
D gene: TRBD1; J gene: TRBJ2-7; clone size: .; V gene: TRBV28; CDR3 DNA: TGTGCCAGCAGTGGGATTGGGACAGGCTCCTACGAGCAGTACTTC; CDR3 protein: CASSGIGTGSYEQYF
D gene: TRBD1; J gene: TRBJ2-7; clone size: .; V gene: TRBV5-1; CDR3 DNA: TGCGCCAGCAGCCGGGACAGGGAAAGCGAGCAGTACTTC; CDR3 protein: CASSRDRESEQYF
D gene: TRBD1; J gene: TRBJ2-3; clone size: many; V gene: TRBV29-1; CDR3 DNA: TGCAGCGTTGGGGGACAGGGTGACACGCAGTATTTT; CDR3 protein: CSVGGQGDTQYF
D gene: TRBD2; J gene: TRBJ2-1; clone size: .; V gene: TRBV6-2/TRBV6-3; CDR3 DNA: TGTGCCAGCAGCCGATCCCCAGGACTAGCGGGAGGGCCTAGGAATGAGCAGTTCTTC; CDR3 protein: CASSRSPGLAGGPRNEQFF
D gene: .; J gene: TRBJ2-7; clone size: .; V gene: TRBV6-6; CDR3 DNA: TGTGCCAGCAGTTACTCGGTGCAGAGCTCCTACGAGCAGTACTTC; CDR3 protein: CASSYSVQSSYEQYF
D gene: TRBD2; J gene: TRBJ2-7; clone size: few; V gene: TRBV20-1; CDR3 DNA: TGCAGTGCTAGAAAGGATAGCGGGCTCCACGAGCAGTACTTC; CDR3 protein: CSARKDSGLHEQYF
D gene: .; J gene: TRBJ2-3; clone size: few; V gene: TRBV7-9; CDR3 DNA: TGTGCCAGCTTAAAGCAGACTAGCACAGATACGCAGTATTTT; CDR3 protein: CASLKQTSTDTQYF
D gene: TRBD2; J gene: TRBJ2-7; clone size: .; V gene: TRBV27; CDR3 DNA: TGTGCCAGTAAGATAGCGGGGGGCTCCTACGAGCGGTACTTC; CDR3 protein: CASKIAGGSYERYF
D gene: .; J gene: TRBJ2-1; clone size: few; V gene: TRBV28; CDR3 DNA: TGTGCCAGCAGTTTCATGCGGGACTCACGATACAATGAGCAGTTCTTC; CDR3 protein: CASSFMRDSRYNEQFF
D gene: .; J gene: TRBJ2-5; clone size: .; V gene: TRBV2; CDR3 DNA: TGTGCCAGCAGTGAAACAGGGCAAGGGACCCAGTACTTC; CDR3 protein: CASSETGQGTQYF
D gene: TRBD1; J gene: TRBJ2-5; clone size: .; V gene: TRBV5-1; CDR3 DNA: TGCGCCAGCAGCTCCTACGGGGACAGGGTGGGAGAGACCCAGTACTTC; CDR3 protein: CASSSYGDRVGETQYF
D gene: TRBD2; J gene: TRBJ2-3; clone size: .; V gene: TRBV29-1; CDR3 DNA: TGCAGCGTTGAGGGGAGCGGGACCACAGATACGCAGTATTTT; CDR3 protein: CSVEGSGTTDTQYF
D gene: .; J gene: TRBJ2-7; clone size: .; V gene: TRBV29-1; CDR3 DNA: TGCAGCGGTGAAGTGGCCGAGCTTAGGTACTTC; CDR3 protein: CSGEVAELRYF
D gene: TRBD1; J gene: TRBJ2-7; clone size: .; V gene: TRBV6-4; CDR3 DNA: TGTGCCAGCATTTGGGGACAGCTACTGATAAGCTCCTACGAGCAGTACTTC; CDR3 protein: CASIWGQLLISSYEQYF
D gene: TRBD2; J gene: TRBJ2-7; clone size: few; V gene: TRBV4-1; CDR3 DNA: TGCGCCAGCAGCCAAACGGGACTAGCGGGGTACTACGAGCAGTACTTC; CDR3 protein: CASSQTGLAGYYEQYF
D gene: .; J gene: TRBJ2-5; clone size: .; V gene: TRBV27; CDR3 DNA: TGTGCCAGCAGTCCTAGGGGGACGATCTACAATGAGCAGTACTTC; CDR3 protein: CASSPRGTIYNEQYF
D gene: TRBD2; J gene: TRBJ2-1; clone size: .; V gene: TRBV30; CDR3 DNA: TGTGCCTGGAGTGTTCAAGGGGCCCGGGGGCGGGGACTAGTTTGCAATGAGCAGTTCTTC; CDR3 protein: CAWSVQGARGRGLVCNEQFF
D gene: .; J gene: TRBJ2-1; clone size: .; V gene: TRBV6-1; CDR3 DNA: TGTGCCACCACCGGGACTGACGGGCATGAGCAGTTCTTC; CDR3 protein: CATTGTDGHEQFF
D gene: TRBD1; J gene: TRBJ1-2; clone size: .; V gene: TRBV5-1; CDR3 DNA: TGCGCCAGCAGCTATGAAGAGGCAGGGGGTGGCTACACCTTC; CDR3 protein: CASSYEEAGGGYTF
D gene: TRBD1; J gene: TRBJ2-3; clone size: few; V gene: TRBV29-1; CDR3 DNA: TGCAGCGGCTCCGGGACAGGGCGAGATACGCAGTATTTT; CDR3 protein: CSGSGTGRDTQYF
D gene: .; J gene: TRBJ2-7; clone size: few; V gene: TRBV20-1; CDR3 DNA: TGCAGTGTCCCTTTGGACTCCTACGAGCAGTACTTC; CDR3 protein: CSVPLDSYEQYF
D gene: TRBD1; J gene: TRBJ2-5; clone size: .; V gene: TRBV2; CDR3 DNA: TGTGCCAGCAGAGGACAGGTTATGGAGACCCAGTACTTC; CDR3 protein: CASRGQVMETQYF
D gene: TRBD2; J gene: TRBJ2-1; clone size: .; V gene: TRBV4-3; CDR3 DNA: TGCGCCAGCAGCCAAGGGCTAGCGGGGGACACGATCTACAATGAGCAGTTCTTC; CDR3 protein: CASSQGLAGDTIYNEQFF
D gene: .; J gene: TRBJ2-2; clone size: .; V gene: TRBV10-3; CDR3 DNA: TGTGCCATCAGTGAGACGGGAGCCACCGGGGAGCTGTTTTTT; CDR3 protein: CAISETGATGELFF
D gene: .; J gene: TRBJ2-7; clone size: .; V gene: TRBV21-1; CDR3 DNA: TGTGCCAGCAGCAAAGGGGGCTGGGGATGGGACGAGCAGTACTTC; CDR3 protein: CASSKGGWGWDEQYF
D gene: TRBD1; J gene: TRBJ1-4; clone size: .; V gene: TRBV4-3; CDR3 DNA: TGCGCCAGCAGCCAAGATTCCAGGGGGCATGGAAAACTGTTTTTT; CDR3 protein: CASSQDSRGHGKLFF
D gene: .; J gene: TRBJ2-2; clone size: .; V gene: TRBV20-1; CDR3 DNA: TGCAGTGCTAAAAACGGACGGAATACGAACACCGGGGAGCTGTTTTTT; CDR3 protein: CSAKNGRNTNTGELFF
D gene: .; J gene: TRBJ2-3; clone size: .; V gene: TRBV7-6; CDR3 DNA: TGTGCCAGCAGCCAGTCCCCGGGACGCCGGGCGTCTAGCACAGATACGCAGTATTTT; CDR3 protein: CASSQSPGRRASSTDTQYF
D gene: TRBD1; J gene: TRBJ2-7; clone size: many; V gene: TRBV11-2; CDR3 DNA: TGTGCCAGCAGCGGCCGGGACAGGGGGTCCTACGAGCAGTACTTC; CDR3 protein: CASSGRDRGSYEQYF
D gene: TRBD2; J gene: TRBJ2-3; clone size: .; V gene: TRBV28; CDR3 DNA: TGTGCCAGCAGACTAGCGTTGACAGATACGCAGTATTTT; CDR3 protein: CASRLALTDTQYF
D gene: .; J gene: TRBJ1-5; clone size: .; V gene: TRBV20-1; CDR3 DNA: TGCAGTGCTAGAGATTGGGGGCGAAGCAATCAGCCCCAGCATTTT; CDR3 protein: CSARDWGRSNQPQHF
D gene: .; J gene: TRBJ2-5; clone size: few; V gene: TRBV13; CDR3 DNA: TGTGCCAGCAACGCACAGGGAGCAGTCAACAGAGACCCGAAAAAGTCAGAAGAGACCCAGTACTTC; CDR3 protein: CASNAQGAVNRDPKKSEETQYF
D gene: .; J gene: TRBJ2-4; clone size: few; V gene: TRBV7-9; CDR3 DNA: TGTGCCAGCAGCTTAGTACTAGCAGATATAGCCAAAAACATTCAGTACTTC; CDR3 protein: CASSLVLADIAKNIQYF
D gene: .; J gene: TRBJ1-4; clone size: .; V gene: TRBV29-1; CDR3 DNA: TGCAGCGTTTCTCGGACAACTAATGAAAAACTGTTTTTT; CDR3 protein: CSVSRTTNEKLFF
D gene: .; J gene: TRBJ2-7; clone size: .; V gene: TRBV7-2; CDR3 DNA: TGTGCCAGCAGCGTAGTAGGGCTAGCTGACGAGCAGTACTTC; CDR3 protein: CASSVVGLADEQYF
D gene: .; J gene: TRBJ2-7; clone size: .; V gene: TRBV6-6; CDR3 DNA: TGTGCCAGCAGAGATCCGCGGTCTTTCCGCCCCAACGAGCAGTACTTC; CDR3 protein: CASRDPRSFRPNEQYF
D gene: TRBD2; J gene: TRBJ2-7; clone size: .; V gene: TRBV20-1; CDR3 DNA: TGCAGTGCCACCTTGCGGGAGGAGCAGTACTTC; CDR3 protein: CSATLREEQYF
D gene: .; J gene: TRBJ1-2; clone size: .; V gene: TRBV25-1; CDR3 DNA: TGTGCCAGCAGTTTGGGGTTGGGGGGGACCCTTAACTATGGCTACACCTTC; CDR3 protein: CASSLGLGGTLNYGYTF
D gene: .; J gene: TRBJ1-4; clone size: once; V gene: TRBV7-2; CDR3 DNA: TGTGCCAGCAGCTTAGGTCAGGTATCAGGGTCGGAACTGTTTTTT; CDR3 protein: CASSLGQVSGSELFF
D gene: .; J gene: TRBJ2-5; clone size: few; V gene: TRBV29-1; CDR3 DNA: TGCAGCGTTTCGCAGGGGTCTCCAGAGACCCAGTACTTC; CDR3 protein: CSVSQGSPETQYF
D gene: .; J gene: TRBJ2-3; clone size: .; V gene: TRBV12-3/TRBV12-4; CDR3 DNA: TGTGCCAGCAGCCCAGGGAACAGAGTCAGAGCAGATACGCAGTATTTT; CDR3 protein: CASSPGNRVRADTQYF
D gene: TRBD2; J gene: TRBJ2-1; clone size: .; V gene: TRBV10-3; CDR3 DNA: TGTGCCATCAGTACGGGGACTAGCGGGAGTCGTTACAATGAGCAGTTCTTC; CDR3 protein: CAISTGTSGSRYNEQFF
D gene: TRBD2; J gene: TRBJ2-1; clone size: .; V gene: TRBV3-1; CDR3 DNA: TGTGCCAGCAGCCAGCGGACTAGCGGGAGGACTCCATTCCTCTACAATGAGCAGTTCTTC; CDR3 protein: CASSQRTSGRTPFLYNEQFF
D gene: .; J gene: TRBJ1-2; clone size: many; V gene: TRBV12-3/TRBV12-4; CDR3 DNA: TGTGCCAGCAGTTTAAGCATGAGGGGCTACACCTTC; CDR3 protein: CASSLSMRGYTF
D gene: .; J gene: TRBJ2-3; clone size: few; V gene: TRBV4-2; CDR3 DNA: TGTGCCAGCAGCCAAGGGGATAGGCGGGACAGTGATACGCAGTATTTT; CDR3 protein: CASSQGDRRDSDTQYF
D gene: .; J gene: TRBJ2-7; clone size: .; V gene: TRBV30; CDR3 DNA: TGTGCCTGTGGGACCCCTTCCGAGCAGTACTTC; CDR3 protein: CACGTPSEQYF
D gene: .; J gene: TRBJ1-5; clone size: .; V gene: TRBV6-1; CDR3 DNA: TGTGCCAGCTTAGCCTATAGCAATCAGCCCCAGCATTTT; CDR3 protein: CASLAYSNQPQHF
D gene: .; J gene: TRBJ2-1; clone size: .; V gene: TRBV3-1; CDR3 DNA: TGTGCCAGCAGCCCCGACCCCCACGGGGGCAATGAGCAGTTCTTC; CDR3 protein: CASSPDPHGGNEQFF